Shown below are 32 T cell receptor delta chains from a single sample sequenced in a study of gamma-delta chains in newborns, infants, children. TCRdb re-called the reads through CATT. Of approximately 1,300 delta-chain clones in the sample, about 1.1% were seen once. Material: blood. The receptors here all came from a child in good health.

This clone was detected only a few times. A far larger clone is one base from this, pointing to a likely read error. The rearrangement joins TRDV2 to TRDJ3; 10 bases are shared with TRDD3. The CDR3 has 18 amino acids. Germline-derived CDR1 and CDR2 are GEAIGNYY and EKD. CDR3 sequence: CAYDTLGDSSWDTRQMFF. CDR3 sequence (DNA): TGTGCCTATGACACCCTGGGGGATAGCTCCTGGGACACCCGACAGATGTTTTTC.

Of note for this clone: A much larger clone lies one base from this, so it may be a read error. The chain carries TRDV1 and TRDJ1; 9 nucleotides align to TRDD3. The germline gives CDR1 TSWWSYY, CDR2 QGS. The J segment lost 2 bases and the V segment lost 0 bases, leaving 28 bases of the junction unmatched. This CDR3 spans 24 amino acids. The CDR3 loop is CALGELMRPPSLGVRGDTTDKLIF. The DNA for the CDR3 is TGTGCTCTTGGGGAACTGATGAGGCCGCCTTCCCTTGGCGTGAGGGGGGATACTACCGATAAACTCATCTTT.

This clone occurred a few times. It differs at one base from a far larger clone, so likely a read error. The identical CDR3 is also encoded by other nucleotide sequences in the sample. J is TRDJ1 and V is TRDV2; possibly TRDD3 for D (5 bases). The CDR3 is 16 residues long. The germline V and J ends were trimmed by 1 base and 0 bases, with 14 bases remaining between them. CDR1 GEAIGNYY and CDR2 EKD come from the germline V gene. This CDR3 is CACDTVGGSYTDKLIF. The CDR3 DNA reads TGTGCCTGTGACACTGTAGGGGGTTCGTACACCGATAAACTCATCTTT.

This clone was seen only a few times. This is likely an artifact of a read error, given a far larger clone one base away. Additional DNA sequences in this sample encode the identical CDR3. The chain is built from TRDV2 and TRDJ3; 9 bases line up with TRDD3. J lost 0 bases, V lost 7 bases, and 15 bases had no gene match. Germline CDR1 is GEAIGNYY and CDR2 is EKD. The CDR3 is 20 amino acids. CDR3 loop: CACDRIPTGGASWDTRQMFF. The CDR3 DNA reads as TGTGCCTGCGATAGAATCCCGACTGGGGGAGCCTCCTGGGACACCCGACAGATGTTTTTC.

Note on this clone: A read error is the likely source, as a far larger clone sits one nucleotide away. The V gene is TRDV2, the J gene TRDJ3, with 9 bases that match TRDD3. V was pared by 0 bases and J by 2 bases, with 4 bases of the junction left unmatched. The CDR3 contains 18 residues. Per the germline V gene, CDR1 is GEAIGNYY and CDR2 is EKD. The CDR3: CACDTVMGDTWDTRQMFF. In nucleotides, the CDR3 is TGTGCCTGTGACACCGTAATGGGGGATACCTGGGACACCCGACAGATGTTTTTC.

This chain uses TRDV2 with TRDJ1; D is undetermined. The CDR3 has 16 residues. CDR1 is GEAIGNYY, CDR2 EKD, per germline. Trimming left V 3 bases short and J 0 bases short, with 16 bases between. The CDR3 nucleotides read TGTGCCTGTGACCAAGTTAGCCGGACGGACACCGATAAACTCATCTTT. It is translated as CACDQVSRTDTDKLIF.

In regard to this clone: Only one base separates this from a far larger clonotype, so it likely reflects a read error. The chain carries TRDV2 and TRDJ3; 8 bases line up with TRDD3. The CDR3 is 22 amino acids. Germline assignment: CDR1 GEAIGNYY and CDR2 EKD. The CDR3 DNA sequence: TGTGCCTGTGACACAATAGCCAGTACTGGGGGCCACAGCTCCTGGGACACCCGACAGGTGTTTTTC. Amino acids: CACDTIASTGGHSSWDTRQVFF.

This clone appeared a few times. A far larger clone is one base from this, pointing to a likely read error. Distinct nucleotide sequences in the sample also encode this CDR3. The chain is built from TRDV2 and TRDJ1; 9 positions match TRDD3. This CDR3 has 15 amino acids. J lost 10 bases, V lost 0 bases, and 11 bases had no gene match. The germline CDR1 and CDR2 sequences are GEAIGNYY and EKD. CDR3 loop: CACDTVGGGYRGLIF. The CDR3 DNA follows: TGTGCCTGTGACACCGTAGGGGGGGGATACAGGGGACTCATCTTT.

This clone was counted a few times. A far larger clone is only one base removed, so a read error is likely. The sample contains more than one DNA sequence encoding this CDR3. J is TRDJ2 and V is TRDV2, with 7 bases identical to TRDD3. The CDR3 is 13 residues long. CDR1 GEAIGNYY and CDR2 EKD come from the germline V gene. The CDR3 reads CACDTIGGSQLFF. The CDR3, as DNA: TGTGCCTGCGACACAATCGGGGGATCACAACTCTTCTTT.

This clone qualifies as large. The chain uses TRDV2 and TRDJ1; D ambiguous. This CDR3 is built from 17 residues. With 1 base removed from V and 0 bases from J, the gap between germline ends came to 17 bases. CDR1 GEAIGNYY and CDR2 EKD come from the germline V gene. CDR3 protein: CACDTWAKNQYTDKLIF. The CDR3 DNA reads TGTGCCTGTGACACGTGGGCAAAGAATCAGTACACCGATAAACTCATCTTT.

V and J are TRDV2 and TRDJ3, with 10 bases aligning to TRDD3. CDR1 and CDR2 from the germline V gene are GEAIGNYY and EKD. V shed 0 bases, J shed 0 bases, and the junction held 16 bases outside the gene matches. The CDR3 has 23 amino acids. The CDR3: CACDTVAGLGDSRSSWDTRQMFF. CDR3 DNA sequence: TGTGCCTGTGACACCGTGGCCGGCCTGGGGGATAGCAGGAGCTCCTGGGACACCCGACAGATGTTTTTC.

For this clone: One base separates it from a far larger clone, so it is likely a read error. The chain is built from TRDV2 and TRDJ3; maybe TRDD3 (5 bases). V was clipped by 5 bases and J by 0 bases, with 31 bases between them. Germline CDR1 is GEAIGNYY and CDR2 is EKD. The CDR3 runs 23 residues. As DNA, the CDR3 is TGTGCCTGTGTGCCCTTGCTCTCTCTGAGGGATTCGGCTACCTCCTGGGACACCCGACAGATGTTTTTC. This translates into CACVPLLSLRDSATSWDTRQMFF.

In the case of this clone: A single base is all that separates this from a far larger clone, so a read error is likely. The gene calls are TRDV2 and TRDJ3; 7 bases are shared with TRDD3. CDR3 length equals 22 residues. Unmatched junction bases numbered 17, after V lost 1 base and J lost 0 bases. The germline gives CDR1 GEAIGNYY, CDR2 EKD. Written as DNA, the CDR3 is TGTGCCTGTGACACAATAGCCAGTACTGGGGTCCACAGCTCCTGGGACACCCGACAGATGTTTTTC. Protein product: CACDTIASTGVHSSWDTRQMFF.

This clone appeared a few times. A far larger clone is a single base away, which makes a read error likely. The V call is TRDV2, the J call TRDJ1, with a possible D match to TRDD3 (6 bases). CDR1 and CDR2 (germline): GEAIGNYY, EKD. V lost 1 base and J lost 0, with 23 bases in between. The CDR3 consists of 19 residues. As DNA, the CDR3 is TGTGCCTGTGACACTCACTCGGACGGACGGGATATATACACCGATAAACTCATCTTT. It encodes CACDTHSDGRDIYTDKLIF.

This clone showed up just a few times. It may be a read error: a sequence one base away is much more abundant. Other DNA variants within this sample encode the same CDR3. The V call is TRDV1, the J call TRDJ1; D possibly corresponds to TRDD3 (5 bases). The CDR3 spans 15 residues. Germline values: CDR1 TSWWSYY, CDR2 QGS. The CDR3: CALGELRKHTDKLIF. Written as DNA, the CDR3 is TGTGCCCTTGGGGAATTGAGGAAACACACCGATAAACTCATCTTT.

The sample holds a few counts of this clone. A far larger clone is a single base away, which makes a read error likely. The DNA for the CDR3 is TGTGCCAGTGACACTGGGGGATTCAGCTCCTGGGACACCCGACAGATGTTTTTC. Amino acid sequence: CASDTGGFSSWDTRQMFF. The J gene is TRDJ3, the V gene TRDV2, with 10 bases fitting TRDD3. The CDR3 extends over 18 amino acids. Germline lookup yields CDR1 GEAIGNYY and CDR2 EKD.

This clone has more than one count but fewer than ten. The chain employs TRDV2 and TRDJ3; 12 bases match TRDD3. This CDR3 contains 18 residues. CDR1 is GEAIGNYY and CDR2 is EKD in the germline V gene. Trimming at V came to 4 bases and at J to 0 bases, leaving 3 bases not matched to a gene. The CDR3 nucleotides read TGTGCCTGTGATACTGGGGGATACCTCTCCTGGGACACCCGACAGATGTTTTTC. The encoded protein is CACDTGGYLSWDTRQMFF.

This clone showed up just a few times. An end of the junction differs from the germline gene, which may be a read error. The chain joins TRDV2 to TRDJ3, with 11 bases that match TRDD3. This CDR3 has 20 amino acids. Germline CDR1 GEAIGNYY, CDR2 EKD. Written as DNA, the CDR3 is TGTGCCTGTGACACTGGGGGATACGCAGTTGGCTCCTGGGACACCCGACAGACGTTTTTC. Its translation is CACDTGGYAVGSWDTRQTFF.

Comments on this clone: At one boundary the junction diverges from the germline segment, which might be a read error. The V gene is TRDV2, the J gene TRDJ2, with 10 bases aligning to TRDD3. This CDR3 has 19 residues. CDR1 and CDR2 (germline): GEAIGNYY, EKD. The CDR3 DNA is TGTGCCCGTGACAGGGTACTGGGGGATTCCCAAGCTTTGACAGCACAACTCTTCTTT. Amino acids: CARDRVLGDSQALTAQLFF.

This clone is large within its sample. A read error may explain this, as a much larger clone is one base away. The chain is built from TRDV2 and TRDJ1; D remains ambiguous. The CDR3 length is 15 residues. The V end lost 0 bases, the J end lost 0 bases, and 10 bases lay between the germline ends. Germline V gene lookup returns CDR1 GEAIGNYY and CDR2 EKD. CDR3 region: CACDTLEENTDKLIF. CDR3 nucleotides: TGTGCCTGTGACACCCTGGAGGAGAACACCGATAAACTCATCTTT.

This clone was observed a handful of times. The V gene is TRDV2, the J gene TRDJ1; D possibly corresponds to TRDD3 (6 bases). The ends were cut back, 0 bases at V and 2 bases at J, with 6 bases in the middle. This CDR3 region has 13 residues. Germline V gene sequence: CDR1 GEAIGNYY, CDR2 EKD. The CDR3 nucleotides read TGTGCCTGTGACACCTGGGGGACCGATAAACTCATCTTT. It encodes CACDTWGTDKLIF.

This clone is labeled as large. The sample carries other DNA sequences with the same CDR3. The CDR3: CACDTPSSWDTRQMFF. Written as DNA, the CDR3 is TGTGCCTGTGACACCCCGAGCTCCTGGGACACCCGACAGATGTTTTTC. The chain combines TRDV2 with TRDJ3; D gene unclear. Trimming pared 0 bases from V and 0 bases from J, leaving 5 bases between. Germline V CDR1 and CDR2: GEAIGNYY, EKD. CDR3 length equals 16 residues.

This clone is hyperexpanded within its sample. The sample holds other DNA sequences that translate to the same CDR3. The chain has TRDV2 and TRDJ2; no reliable D call. The V end was cut by 5 bases, the J end by 6 bases, with 15 bases between. There are 14 residues in the CDR3. In germline, CDR1 is GEAIGNYY, CDR2 EKD. CDR3 nucleotide sequence: TGTGCCTGTGGCACTCCCTCCCGGGCAGCACAACTCTTCTTT. Its translation is CACGTPSRAAQLFF.

This clone is categorized as large. This sequence joins TRDV2 and TRDJ3; unclear D gene. Germline CDR1 GEAIGNYY, CDR2 EKD. CDR3 length equals 20 residues. The V gene lost 9 bases and the J gene lost 1 base, with 27 bases spanning the gap. The CDR3 is CAACGPRVQGWSWDTRQMFF. The CDR3 nucleotides read TGTGCCGCGTGCGGTCCGAGAGTCCAGGGGTGGTCCTGGGACACCCGACAGATGTTTTTC.

Comments on this clone: One junction end does not reproduce the germline sequence, and a read error may be involved. The identical CDR3 is also encoded by other nucleotide sequences in the sample. This rearrangement joins TRDV2 to TRDJ1; D might be TRDD3 (5 bases). Germline V CDR1 and CDR2: GEAIGNYY, EKD. The CDR3 covers 16 residues. The CDR3 is CACDTVGGSYTDKLIF. The DNA of the CDR3 is TGCGCCTGTGACACTGTAGGGGGTTCGTACACCGATAAACTCATCTTT.

This clone was observed a handful of times. A far larger clone is one base from this, pointing to a likely read error. The same CDR3 is also encoded by other DNA sequences in this sample. In nucleotides, the CDR3 is TGTGCCTGTGACCCTCTTGGGCCGAGGACCGATAAACTAATCTTT. Residues: CACDPLGPRTDKLIF. The chain links TRDV2 to TRDJ1, with no clear D. Germline CDR1 reads GEAIGNYY; CDR2 reads EKD. This CDR3 has 15 amino acids.

This clone has just a few counts. A read error is the likely source, as a far larger clone sits one nucleotide away. Other DNA sequences in this sample translate to the same CDR3. The rearrangement joins TRDV2 to TRDJ1; 10 bases match TRDD3. Germline lookup yields CDR1 GEAIGNYY and CDR2 EKD. J was trimmed by 1 base and V by 0 bases; bases with no gene match: 10. The CDR3 runs 18 residues. CDR3: CACDTVSSGGYGTDKLIF. The CDR3 nucleotides are TGTGCCTGTGACACCGTCTCGTCCGGGGGATACGGCACCGATAAACTCATCTTT.

The table lists this clone with a few counts. A far larger clone is only one base removed, so a read error is likely. The sample holds other DNA sequences that translate to the same CDR3. This sequence joins TRDV2 and TRDJ1; TRDD3 is a possible D gene (5 bases). The CDR3 length is 19 residues. Trimming left V 0 bases short and J 0 bases short, with 22 bases between. Germline CDR1 is GEAIGNYY and CDR2 is EKD. The CDR3 bases are TGTGCCTGTGACACCCTTTCTACTGGAGGACACACTTACACCGATAAACTCATCTTT. Protein product: CACDTLSTGGHTYTDKLIF.

In this sample, this clone turned up a few times. At one end, the junction sequence differs from germline, possibly due to a read error. V is TRDV2 and J is TRDJ3; a possible D gene is TRDD3 (5 bases). The CDR3 totals 19 residues. In germline, CDR1 is GEAIGNYY, CDR2 EKD. CDR3 nucleotide sequence: TGTGCCTGCGACACGTGGGGACTCCTGGGCTCCTGGGACACCCGACAGATGTTTTTC. Its translation is CACDTWGLLGSWDTRQMFF.

As concerns this clone: Given a far larger clone just one base away, this is likely a sequencing read error. The same CDR3 is also encoded by other DNA sequences in this sample. The rearrangement uses TRDV2 and TRDJ1, with 7 bases that match TRDD3. Germline CDR1 GEAIGNYY, CDR2 EKD. The CDR3 has 18 amino acids. The chain's CDR3 is CACDTVGGSQTGVHKLIF. The CDR3 DNA is TGTGCCTGTGACACCGTCGGGGGATCCCAGACTGGGGTCCATAAACTCATCTTC.

This chain connects TRDV3 to TRDJ1; 12 bases line up with TRDD3. Germline lookup yields CDR1 TVYSNPD and CDR2 GDNSRS (reference sequence). V was pared by 3 bases and J by 4 bases, with 15 bases of the junction left unmatched. This CDR3 spans 17 amino acids. The CDR3 DNA is TGTGCCTTCCCGGCCCTGTACTGGGGGATACCGGACGATAAACTCATCTTT. Amino acids: CAFPALYWGIPDDKLIF.

By frequency in the sample, this clone is large. This specimen includes other DNA sequences encoding the same CDR3. CDR3 coding DNA: TGTGCCTGTGACACCGTACTGGGGGATACCTGGGACACCCGACAGATGTTTTTC. It codes for CACDTVLGDTWDTRQMFF. The V and J genes are TRDV2 and TRDJ3; 11 nucleotides match TRDD3. The CDR3 spans 18 residues. Germline assignment: CDR1 GEAIGNYY and CDR2 EKD. After removal of 0 bases from V and 2 bases from J, the junction contained 2 bases not matched to a gene.